Sequencing of this T cell receptor (beta chain) was carried out in a study of T cells in Graves' hyperthyroidism and ophthalmopathy (dated by TCRdb to the late 2010s). For context, the study as a whole: Peripheral blood was sampled at the time of initial diagnosis, prior to any treatment. TCR V-J signatures able to tell the groups apart were searched for in a discovery cohort of approximately 95 patients, of whom roughly 42 had Graves' ophthalmopathy and under 65 had stable Graves' hyperthyroidism. Prospective prediction of ophthalmopathy was tested in an independent validation cohort of 18 to 20 hyperthyroidism patients and 15 to 17 patients who later progressed to ophthalmopathy. The 75 to 100 discovery patients were randomly split 7:3 into training and test sets. In addition, the study compared T-cell repertoires in thyroid tissue and in blood from about six Graves' hyperthyroidism patients. After blood sampling, hyperthyroidism patients were treated with methimazole at a starting dose of 30 mg daily, and ophthalmopathy patients were treated with high-dose intravenous methylprednisolone. The paper reports TCR Vbeta CDR3 sequencing of over 120 peripheral blood samples: over 40 ophthalmopathy, 70 to 85 hyperthyroidism and approximately 17 progressor patients. Broader findings and caveats from the paper: A 13 V-J signature model separated ophthalmopathy from stable hyperthyroidism, with approximately 87% sensitivity and 81.08% specificity in cross-validation and 80%/75% in testing. Sample size was not statistically predetermined, and investigators were not blinded to group allocation. During validation, the model predicted progression to ophthalmopathy a median of approximately 6.5 months ahead of onset, with around 70% sensitivity and more than 72% specificity. Blood samples also contained most of the expanded thyroid clonotypes (frequency above 0.001), which suggests that blood repertoires may reflect thyroid immune responses.

TCR beta CDR3 regions were amplified from RNA transcripts. For the first round of RT-PCR on the TCR CDR3, the HTBI primer set was used together with the Qiagen OneStep RT-PCR kit. Libraries were constructed in a second round of multiplex PCR, after which size selection and purification were carried out. Paired-end sequencing of the libraries was performed with 100 bp reads on an Illumina HiSeq2000. The authors' pipeline ran thus. Raw data were processed with SOAPnuke, discarding reads with adapters, uncalled bases, mean Phred below 15, or no exact constant-primer or identifier match. COPE v1.2.5 was used to merge high-quality paired reads, and clonotypes were defined as unique nucleotide sequences. MiTCR v1.1 was used to align clonotypes to the IMGT TRBV, TRBD and TRBJ reference segments. The analysis included only V-J combinations with a frequency above 0.0001, which together covered 99% to 99.2% of the repertoires. A TCS score was defined as the ratio between F50 (clonal expansion) and ExV (chaos), using BLOSUM62-based TCRdist between CDR3 peptides within each V-J. Welch's t-statistics and random forest reduced around 550 V-J features to roughly 13, which were used in a naive Bayes classifier (R e1071). TCRdb ran its own pipeline on the public reads, namely fastp trimming at Q25 and MiXCR clone calling, and kept in-frame beta chains. When rows share a CDR3 protein, they turn into one entry using the most common DNA and genes. The V and J calls follow TCRdb's processing rather than the paper's. Counted in this sample were around 420,000 distinct CDR3 sequences; around 16% of them appeared once. Of the sample, approximately 7.5% falls within the top ten clones.

Graves' hyperthyroidism was defined as stable when no progression to ophthalmopathy occurred over 18 months of follow-up. Hyperthyroidism patients were aged 18 to 65 years and newly diagnosed, with disease duration of less than 2 months. Any patient with an uncontrolled infection, another autoimmune disease, pregnancy or lactation was excluded. Diagnoses were based on clinical symptoms, serum thyroxine and TRAb, thyroid ultrasound and orbital computed tomography. PBMCs were separated from roughly 9.3 ml of fresh peripheral blood using Ficoll-Paque density gradient centrifugation. Total RNA was extracted with Trizol reagent, and quality was checked on an Agilent 2100 Bioanalyzer. The CDR3 starts with the cysteine, ends with the phenylalanine, and has 15 residues. Only the CDR3 DNA is retained, 45 bases long and in frame from the first base. The V and J ends are trimmed by 2 bases and 1 base, leaving 11 bases between them. CDR1 and CDR2 are read off the germline V gene as LGHNA and YNFKEQ.

As for this clonotype: Its binding antigen is unknown. There are no base qualities to consult, and no much larger clone falls within one base.

This clonotype was obtained from a young woman with Graves' hyperthyroidism. The sample comprised blood. The rearranged segments are TRBV4-2 and TRBJ1-2, with the D gene call left open. The DNA reads TGTGCCAGCAGCCAACTTTTAACAGATAACTATGGCTACACCTTC. This is translated as CASSQLLTDNYGYTF.